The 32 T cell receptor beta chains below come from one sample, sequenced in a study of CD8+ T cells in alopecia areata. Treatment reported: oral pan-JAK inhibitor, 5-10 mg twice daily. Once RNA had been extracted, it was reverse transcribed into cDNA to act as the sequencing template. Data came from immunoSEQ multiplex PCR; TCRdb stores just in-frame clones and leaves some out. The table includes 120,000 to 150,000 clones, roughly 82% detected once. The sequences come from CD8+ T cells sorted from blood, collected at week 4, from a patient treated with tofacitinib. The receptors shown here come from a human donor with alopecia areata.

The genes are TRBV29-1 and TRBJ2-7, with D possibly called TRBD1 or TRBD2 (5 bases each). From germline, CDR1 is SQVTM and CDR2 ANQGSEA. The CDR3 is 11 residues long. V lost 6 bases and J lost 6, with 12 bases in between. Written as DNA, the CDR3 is TGCAGCGTGCTGAGGGGTGGCGAGCAGTACTTC. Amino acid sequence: CSVLRGGEQYF.

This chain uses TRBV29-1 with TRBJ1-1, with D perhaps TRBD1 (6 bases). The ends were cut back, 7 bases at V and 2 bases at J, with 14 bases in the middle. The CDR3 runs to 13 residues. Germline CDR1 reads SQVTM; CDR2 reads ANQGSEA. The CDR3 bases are TGCAGCGCAGTGGGGGGCCTAAACACTGAAGCTTTCTTT. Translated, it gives CSAVGGLNTEAFF.

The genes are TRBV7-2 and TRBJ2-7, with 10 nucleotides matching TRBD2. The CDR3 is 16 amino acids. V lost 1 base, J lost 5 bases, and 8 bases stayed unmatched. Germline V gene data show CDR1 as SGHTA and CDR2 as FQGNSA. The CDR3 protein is CASSLVPAGGQNEQYF. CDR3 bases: TGTGCCAGCAGCTTAGTCCCAGCGGGGGGGCAAAACGAGCAGTACTTC.

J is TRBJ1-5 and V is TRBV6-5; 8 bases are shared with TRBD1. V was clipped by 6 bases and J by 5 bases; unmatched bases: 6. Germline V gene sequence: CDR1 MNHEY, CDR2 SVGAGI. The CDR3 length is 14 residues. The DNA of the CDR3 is TGTGCCAGCAGCGAGGCAGGGGGCGATCAGCCCCAGCATTTT. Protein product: CASSEAGGDQPQHF.

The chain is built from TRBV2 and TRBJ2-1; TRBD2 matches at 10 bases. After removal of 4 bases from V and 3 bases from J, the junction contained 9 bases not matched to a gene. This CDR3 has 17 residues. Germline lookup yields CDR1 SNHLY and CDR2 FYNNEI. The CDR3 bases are TGTGCCAGCAGTGGCGGTCTAGCGGGGGAGTACTACAATGAGCAGTTCTTC. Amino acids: CASSGGLAGEYYNEQFF.

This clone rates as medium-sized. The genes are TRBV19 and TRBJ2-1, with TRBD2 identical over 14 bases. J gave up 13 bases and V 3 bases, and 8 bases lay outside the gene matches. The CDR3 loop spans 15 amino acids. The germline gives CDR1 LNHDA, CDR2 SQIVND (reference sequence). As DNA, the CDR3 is TGTGCCAGTAGTATGACTAGCGGGGGGGCCCATCGCCAGTTCTTC. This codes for CASSMTSGGAHRQFF.

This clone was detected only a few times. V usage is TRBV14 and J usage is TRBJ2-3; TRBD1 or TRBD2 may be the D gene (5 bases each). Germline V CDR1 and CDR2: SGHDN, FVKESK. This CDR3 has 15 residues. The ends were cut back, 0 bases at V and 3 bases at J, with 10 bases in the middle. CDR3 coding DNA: TGTGCCAGCAGCCAAGAAAGGGGACGAACAGATACGCAGTATTTT. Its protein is CASSQERGRTDTQYF.

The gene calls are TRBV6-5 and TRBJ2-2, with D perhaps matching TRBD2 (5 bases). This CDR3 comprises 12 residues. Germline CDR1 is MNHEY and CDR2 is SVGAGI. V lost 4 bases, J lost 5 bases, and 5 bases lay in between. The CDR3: CASSWRTGELFF. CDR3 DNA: TGTGCCAGCAGTTGGAGGACCGGGGAGCTGTTTTTT.

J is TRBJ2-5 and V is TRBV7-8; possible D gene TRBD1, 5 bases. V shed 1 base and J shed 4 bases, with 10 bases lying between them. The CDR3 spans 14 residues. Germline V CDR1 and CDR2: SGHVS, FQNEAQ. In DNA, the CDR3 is TGTGCCAGCAGCTTAGAGGGGATCGGAGAGACCCAGTACTTC. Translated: CASSLEGIGETQYF.

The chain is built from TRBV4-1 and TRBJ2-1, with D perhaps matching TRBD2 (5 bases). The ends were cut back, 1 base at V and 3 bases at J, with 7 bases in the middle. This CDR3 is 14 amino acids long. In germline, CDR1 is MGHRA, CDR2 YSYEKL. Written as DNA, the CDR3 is TGCGCCAGCAGCCAAGTACTAGGCTACAATGAGCAGTTCTTC. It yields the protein CASSQVLGYNEQFF.

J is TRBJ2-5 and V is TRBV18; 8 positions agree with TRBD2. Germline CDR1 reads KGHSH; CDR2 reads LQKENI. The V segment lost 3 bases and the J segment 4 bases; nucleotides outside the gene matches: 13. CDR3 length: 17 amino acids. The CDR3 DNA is TGTGCCAGCTCACCGGTCTACGGGGGGGACCTCCGAGAGACCCAGTACTTC. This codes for CASSPVYGGDLRETQYF.

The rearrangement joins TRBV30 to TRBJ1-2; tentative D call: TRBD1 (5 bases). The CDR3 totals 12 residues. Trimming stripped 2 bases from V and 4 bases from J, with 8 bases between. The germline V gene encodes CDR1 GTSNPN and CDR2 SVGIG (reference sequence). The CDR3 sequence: CAWSLGTYGYTF. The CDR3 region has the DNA TGTGCCTGGAGTCTCGGGACCTATGGCTACACCTTC.

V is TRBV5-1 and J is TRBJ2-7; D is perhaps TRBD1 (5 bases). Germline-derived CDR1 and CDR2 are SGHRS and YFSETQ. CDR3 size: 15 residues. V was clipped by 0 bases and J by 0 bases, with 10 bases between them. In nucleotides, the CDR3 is TGCGCCAGCAGCTTGGTGGTAGGGGTCTCCTACGAGCAGTACTTC. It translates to CASSLVVGVSYEQYF.

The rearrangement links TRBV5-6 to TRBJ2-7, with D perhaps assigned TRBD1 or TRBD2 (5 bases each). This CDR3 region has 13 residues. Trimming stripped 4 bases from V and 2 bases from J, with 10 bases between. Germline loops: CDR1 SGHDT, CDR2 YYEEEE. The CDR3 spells CASSPGTTYEQYF. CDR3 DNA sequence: TGTGCCAGCAGCCCCGGGACGACCTACGAGCAGTACTTC.

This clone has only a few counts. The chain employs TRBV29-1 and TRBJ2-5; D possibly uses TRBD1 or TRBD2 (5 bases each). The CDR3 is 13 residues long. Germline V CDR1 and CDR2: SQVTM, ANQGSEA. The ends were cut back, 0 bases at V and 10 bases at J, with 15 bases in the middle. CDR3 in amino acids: CSVEDWGTSDQYF. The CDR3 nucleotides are TGCAGCGTTGAAGATTGGGGGACCTCCGACCAGTACTTC.

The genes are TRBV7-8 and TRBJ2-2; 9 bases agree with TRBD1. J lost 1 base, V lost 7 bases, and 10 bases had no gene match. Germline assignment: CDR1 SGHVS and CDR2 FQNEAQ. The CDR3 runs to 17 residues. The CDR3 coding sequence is TGTGCCAGCACCCCCCGAAGGGGACAGGGGAACACCGGGGAGCTGTTTTTT. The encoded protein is CASTPRRGQGNTGELFF.

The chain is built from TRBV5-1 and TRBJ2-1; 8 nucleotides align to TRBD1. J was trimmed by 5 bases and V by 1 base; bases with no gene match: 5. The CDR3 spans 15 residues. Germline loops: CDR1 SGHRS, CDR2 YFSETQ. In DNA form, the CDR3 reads TGCGCCAGCAGCTTGCGGCAGGGGGCTAACAATGAGCAGTTCTTC. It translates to CASSLRQGANNEQFF.

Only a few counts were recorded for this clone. This CDR3 is CSVVRAGEAQETQYF. The DNA of the CDR3 is TGCAGCGTTGTTCGAGCGGGAGAAGCCCAAGAGACCCAGTACTTC. The rearrangement uses TRBV29-1 and TRBJ2-5, with 8 bases lining up with TRBD2. This CDR3 region has 15 residues. In germline, CDR1 is SQVTM, CDR2 ANQGSEA. The J segment lost 1 base and the V segment lost 4 bases, leaving 8 bases of the junction unmatched. Filled out from reference TRBV29-1 and TRBJ2-5, the complete variable domain reads SAVISQKPSRDICQRGTSLTIQCQVDSQVTMMFWYRQQPGQSLTLIATANQGSEATYESGFVIDKFPISRPNLTFSTLTVSNMSPEDSSIYLCSVVRAGEAQETQYFGPGTRLLVL.

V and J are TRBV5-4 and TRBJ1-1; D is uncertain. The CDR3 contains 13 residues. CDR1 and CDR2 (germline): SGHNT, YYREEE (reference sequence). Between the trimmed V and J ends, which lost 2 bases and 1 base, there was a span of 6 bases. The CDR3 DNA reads TGTGCCAGCAGCTTCGCAGGGAACACTGAAGCTTTCTTT. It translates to CASSFAGNTEAFF.

As DNA, the CDR3 is TGTGCCAGCAGTTCATCCGCGTCCTCGTCCTACAATGAGCAGTTCTTC. Translated: CASSSSASSSYNEQFF. The chain uses TRBV27 and TRBJ2-1; D is unresolved. Germline V CDR1 and CDR2: MNHEY, SMNVEV (reference sequence). CDR3 length equals 16 residues. V shed 4 bases and J shed 1 base, with 14 bases lying between them.

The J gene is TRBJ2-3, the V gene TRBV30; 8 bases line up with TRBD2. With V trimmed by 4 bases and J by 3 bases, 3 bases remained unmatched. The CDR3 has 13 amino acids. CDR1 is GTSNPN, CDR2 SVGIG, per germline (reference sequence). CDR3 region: CAWKGLETDTQYF. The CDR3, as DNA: TGTGCCTGGAAGGGACTAGAAACAGATACGCAGTATTTT.

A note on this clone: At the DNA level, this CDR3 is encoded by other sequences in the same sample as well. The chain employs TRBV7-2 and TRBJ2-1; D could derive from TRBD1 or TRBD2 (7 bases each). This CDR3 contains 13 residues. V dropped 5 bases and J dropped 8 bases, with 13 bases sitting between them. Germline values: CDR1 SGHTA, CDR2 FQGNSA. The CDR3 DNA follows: TGTGCCAGCAGCGGCAGGGGGGGCGATGAGCAGTTCTTC. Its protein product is CASSGRGGDEQFF.

The CDR3 DNA reads TGTGCCAGCAGTTTAGACAGGACGAGCTCCTACGAGCAGTACTTC. It codes for CASSLDRTSSYEQYF. V is TRBV27 and J is TRBJ2-7; a possible D gene is TRBD1 (6 bases). Trimming removed 2 bases at V and 0 bases at J, with 11 bases between. The CDR3 has 15 amino acids. Germline loops: CDR1 MNHEY, CDR2 SMNVEV (reference sequence).

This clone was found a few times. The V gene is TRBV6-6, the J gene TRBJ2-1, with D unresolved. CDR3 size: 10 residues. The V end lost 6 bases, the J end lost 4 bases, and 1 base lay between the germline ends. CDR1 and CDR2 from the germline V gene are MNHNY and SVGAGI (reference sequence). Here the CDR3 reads CASRYNEQFF. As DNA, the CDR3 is TGTGCCAGCAGATACAATGAGCAGTTCTTC.

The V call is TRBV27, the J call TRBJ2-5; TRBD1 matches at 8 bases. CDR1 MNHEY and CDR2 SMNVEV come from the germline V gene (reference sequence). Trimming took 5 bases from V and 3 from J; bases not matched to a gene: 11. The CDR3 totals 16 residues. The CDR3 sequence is CASSPPQGGGKETQYF. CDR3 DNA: TGTGCCAGCAGTCCGCCACAGGGGGGTGGGAAAGAGACCCAGTACTTC.

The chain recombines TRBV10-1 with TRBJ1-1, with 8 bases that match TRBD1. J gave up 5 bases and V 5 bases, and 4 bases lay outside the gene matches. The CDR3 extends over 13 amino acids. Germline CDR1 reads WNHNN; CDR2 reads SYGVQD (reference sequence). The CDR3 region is CASSKTGATEAFF. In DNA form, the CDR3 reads TGCGCCAGCAGTAAGACAGGGGCGACTGAAGCTTTCTTT.

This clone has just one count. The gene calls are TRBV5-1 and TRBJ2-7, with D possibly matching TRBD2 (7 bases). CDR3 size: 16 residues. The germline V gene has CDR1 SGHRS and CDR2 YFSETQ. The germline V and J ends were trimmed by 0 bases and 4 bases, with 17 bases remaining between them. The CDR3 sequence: CASSLGQANGGYEQYF. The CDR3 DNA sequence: TGCGCCAGCAGCTTGGGACAGGCCAACGGGGGGTACGAGCAGTACTTC.

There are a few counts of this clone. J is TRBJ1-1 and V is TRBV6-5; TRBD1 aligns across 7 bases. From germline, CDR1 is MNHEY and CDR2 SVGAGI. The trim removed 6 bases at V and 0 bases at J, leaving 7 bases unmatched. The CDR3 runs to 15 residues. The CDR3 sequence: CASSLGQTMNTEAFF. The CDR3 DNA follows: TGTGCCAGCAGCCTGGGACAGACCATGAACACTGAAGCTTTCTTT.

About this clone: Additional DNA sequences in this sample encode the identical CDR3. The CDR3 DNA reads TGTGCCAGCAGCCAAGAATTCTCAGGGGGCCGGTCCTACGAGCAGTACTTC. It codes for CASSQEFSGGRSYEQYF. The chain couples TRBV4-2 to TRBJ2-7, with 8 bases matching TRBD1. Germline values: CDR1 LGHNA, CDR2 YNFKEQ. CDR3 size: 17 residues. Trimming removed 0 bases from V and 1 base from J; junction bases left unmatched: 8.

The CDR3: CASSQEEGWEQYF. CDR3 sequence (DNA): TGTGCCAGCAGCCAAGAGGAGGGTTGGGAGCAGTACTTC. V gene TRBV4-2 combines with J gene TRBJ2-7; D may be TRBD2 (6 bases). The length of the CDR3 is 13 residues. Germline CDR1 LGHNA, CDR2 YNFKEQ. V was clipped by 0 bases and J by 7 bases, with 10 bases between them.

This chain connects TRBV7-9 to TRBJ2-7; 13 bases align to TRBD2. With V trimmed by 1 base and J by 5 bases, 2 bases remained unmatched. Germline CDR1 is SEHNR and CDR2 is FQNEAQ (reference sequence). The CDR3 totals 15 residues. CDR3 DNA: TGTGCCAGCAGCTTAGGGACTAGCGGGGGCCACGAGCAGTACTTC. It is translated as CASSLGTSGGHEQYF.

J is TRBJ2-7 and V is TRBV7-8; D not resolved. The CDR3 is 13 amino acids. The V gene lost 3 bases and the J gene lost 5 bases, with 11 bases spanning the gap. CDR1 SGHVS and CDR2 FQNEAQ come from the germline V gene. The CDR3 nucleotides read TGTGCCAGCAGCTTGGTCCCAGGTAACGAGCAGTACTTC. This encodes CASSLVPGNEQYF.